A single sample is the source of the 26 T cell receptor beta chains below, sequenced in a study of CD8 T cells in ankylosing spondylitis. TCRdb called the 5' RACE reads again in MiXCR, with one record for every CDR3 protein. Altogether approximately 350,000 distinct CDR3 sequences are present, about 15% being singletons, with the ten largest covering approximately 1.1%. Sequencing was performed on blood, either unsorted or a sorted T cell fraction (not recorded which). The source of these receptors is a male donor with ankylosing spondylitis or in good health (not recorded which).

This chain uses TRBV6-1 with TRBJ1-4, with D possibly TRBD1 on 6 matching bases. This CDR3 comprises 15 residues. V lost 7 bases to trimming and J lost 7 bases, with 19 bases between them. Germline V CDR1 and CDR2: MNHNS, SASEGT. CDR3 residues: CASTNGQRMGEKLFF. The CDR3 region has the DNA TGTGCCAGCACCAACGGACAGAGGATGGGTGAAAAACTGTTTTTT.

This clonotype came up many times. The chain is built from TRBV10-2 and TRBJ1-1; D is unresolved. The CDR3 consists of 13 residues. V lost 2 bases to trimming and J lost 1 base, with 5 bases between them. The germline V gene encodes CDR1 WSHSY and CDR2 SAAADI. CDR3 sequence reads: CASSEQKNTEAFF. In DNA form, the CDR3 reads TGCGCCAGCAGTGAGCAGAAGAACACTGAAGCTTTCTTT.

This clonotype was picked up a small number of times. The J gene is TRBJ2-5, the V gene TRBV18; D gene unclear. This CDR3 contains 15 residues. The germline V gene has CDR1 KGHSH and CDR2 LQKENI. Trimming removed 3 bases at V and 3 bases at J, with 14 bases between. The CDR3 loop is CASSPHASQKETQYF. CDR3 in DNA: TGTGCCAGCTCACCTCATGCGAGCCAAAAAGAGACCCAGTACTTC.

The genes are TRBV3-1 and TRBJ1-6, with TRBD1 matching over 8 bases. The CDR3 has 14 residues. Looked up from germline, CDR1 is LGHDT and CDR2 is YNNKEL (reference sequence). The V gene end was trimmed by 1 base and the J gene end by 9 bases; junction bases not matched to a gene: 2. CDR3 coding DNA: TGTGCCAGCAGCCAAGGGACAGGGAGTTCACCCCTCCACTTT. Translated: CASSQGTGSSPLHF.

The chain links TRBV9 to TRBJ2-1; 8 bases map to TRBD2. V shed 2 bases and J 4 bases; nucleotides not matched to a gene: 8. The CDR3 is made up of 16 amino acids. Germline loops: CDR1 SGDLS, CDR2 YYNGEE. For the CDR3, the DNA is TGTGCCAGCAGCGTCCAGCGCGGCGGGGGGTACAATGAGCAGTTCTTC. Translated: CASSVQRGGGYNEQFF.

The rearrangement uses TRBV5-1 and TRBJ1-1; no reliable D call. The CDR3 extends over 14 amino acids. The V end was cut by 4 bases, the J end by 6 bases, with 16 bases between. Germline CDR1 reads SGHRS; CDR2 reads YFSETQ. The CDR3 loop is CASSDSRGVPEAFF. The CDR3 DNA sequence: TGCGCCAGCAGCGATTCTCGTGGGGTCCCTGAAGCTTTCTTT.

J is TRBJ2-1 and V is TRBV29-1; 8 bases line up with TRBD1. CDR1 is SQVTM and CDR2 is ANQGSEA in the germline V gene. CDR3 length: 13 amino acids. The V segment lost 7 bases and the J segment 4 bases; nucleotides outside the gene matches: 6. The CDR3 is CSAGTGVYNEQFF. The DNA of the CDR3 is TGCAGCGCCGGGACAGGCGTATACAATGAGCAGTTCTTC.

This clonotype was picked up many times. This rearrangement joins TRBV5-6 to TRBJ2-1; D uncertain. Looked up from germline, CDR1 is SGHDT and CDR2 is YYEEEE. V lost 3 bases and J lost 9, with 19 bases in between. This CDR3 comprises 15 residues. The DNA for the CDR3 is TGTGCCAGCAGCTCCGTTGATTCGAGCCAACGTGAGCAGTTCTTC. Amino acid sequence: CASSSVDSSQREQFF.

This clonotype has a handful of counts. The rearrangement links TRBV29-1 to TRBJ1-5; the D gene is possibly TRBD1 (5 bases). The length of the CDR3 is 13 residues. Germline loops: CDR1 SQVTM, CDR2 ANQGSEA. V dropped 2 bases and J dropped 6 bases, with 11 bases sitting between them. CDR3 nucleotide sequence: TGCAGCGTTGAAACAGGTCGGGGTCAGCCCCAGCATTTT. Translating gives CSVETGRGQPQHF.

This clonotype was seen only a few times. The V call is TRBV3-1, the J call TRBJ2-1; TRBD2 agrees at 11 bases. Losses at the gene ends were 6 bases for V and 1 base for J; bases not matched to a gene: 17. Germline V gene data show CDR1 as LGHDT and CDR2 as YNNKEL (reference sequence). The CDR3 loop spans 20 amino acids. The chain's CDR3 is CASRKALPSGGMESYNEQFF. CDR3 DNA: TGTGCCAGCAGAAAGGCCCTCCCTAGCGGGGGGATGGAGTCCTACAATGAGCAGTTCTTC.

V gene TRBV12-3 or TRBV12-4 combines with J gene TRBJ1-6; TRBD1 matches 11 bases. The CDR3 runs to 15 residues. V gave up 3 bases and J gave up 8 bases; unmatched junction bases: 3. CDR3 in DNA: TGTGCCAGCAGTTTCAGGGACAGGGGGGATTCACCCCTCCACTTT. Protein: CASSFRDRGDSPLHF.

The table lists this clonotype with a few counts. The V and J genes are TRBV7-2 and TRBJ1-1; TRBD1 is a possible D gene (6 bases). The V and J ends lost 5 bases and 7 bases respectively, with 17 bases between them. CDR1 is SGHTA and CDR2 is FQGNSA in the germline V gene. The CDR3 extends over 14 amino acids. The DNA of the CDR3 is TGTGCCAGCAGCGAACTCGGGGGGCGGATTGAAGCTTTCTTT. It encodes CASSELGGRIEAFF. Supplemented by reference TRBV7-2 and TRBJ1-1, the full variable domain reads GAGVSQSPSNKVTEKGKDVELRCDPISGHTALYWYRQSLGQGLEFLIYFQGNSAPDKSGLPSDRFSAERTGGSVSTLTIQRTQQEDSAVYLCASSELGGRIEAFFGQGTRLTVV.

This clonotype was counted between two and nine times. The CDR3, as DNA: TGTGCCAGCAGCTTAAACAGGGGGCGTTGGGATGAGCAGTTCTTC. It codes for CASSLNRGRWDEQFF. The chain carries TRBV5-6 and TRBJ2-1; TRBD1 matches at 9 bases. After removal of 2 bases from V and 8 bases from J, the junction contained 8 bases not matched to a gene. CDR1 and CDR2 from the germline V gene are SGHDT and YYEEEE. The CDR3 is made up of 15 amino acids. The full variable domain, in which reference TRBV5-6 and TRBJ2-1 provide the parts outside the CDR3, is DAGVTQSPTHLIKTRGQQVTLRCSPKSGHDTVSWYQQALGQGPQFIFQYYEEEERQRGNFPDRFSGHQFPNYSSELNVNALLLGDSALYLCASSLNRGRWDEQFFGPGTRLTVL.

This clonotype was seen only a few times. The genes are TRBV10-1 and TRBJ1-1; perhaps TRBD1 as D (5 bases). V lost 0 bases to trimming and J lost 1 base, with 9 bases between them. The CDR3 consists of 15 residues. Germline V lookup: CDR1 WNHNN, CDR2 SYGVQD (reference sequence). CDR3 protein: CASSESLGPNTEAFF. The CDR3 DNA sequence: TGCGCCAGCAGTGAGTCGTTGGGGCCGAACACTGAAGCTTTCTTT.

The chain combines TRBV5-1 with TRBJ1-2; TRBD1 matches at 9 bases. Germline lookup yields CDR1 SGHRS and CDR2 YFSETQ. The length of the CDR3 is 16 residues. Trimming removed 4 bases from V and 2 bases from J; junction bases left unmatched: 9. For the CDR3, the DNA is TGCGCCAGCAGCACTCCGGGACAGGGTACGAACTATGGCTACACCTTC. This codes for CASSTPGQGTNYGYTF.

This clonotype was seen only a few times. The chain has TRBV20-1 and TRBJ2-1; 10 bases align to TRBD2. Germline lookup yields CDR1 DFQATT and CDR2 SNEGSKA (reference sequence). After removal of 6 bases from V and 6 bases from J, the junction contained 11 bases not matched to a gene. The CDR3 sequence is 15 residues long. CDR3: CSAPPLAGAVNEQFF. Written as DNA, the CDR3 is TGCAGTGCCCCCCCCCTAGCGGGAGCCGTCAATGAGCAGTTCTTC.

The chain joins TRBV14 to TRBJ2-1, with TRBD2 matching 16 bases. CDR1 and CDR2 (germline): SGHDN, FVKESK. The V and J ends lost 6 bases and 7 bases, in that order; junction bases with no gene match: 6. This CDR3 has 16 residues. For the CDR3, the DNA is TGTGCCAGCAGTCCGCTGGGACTAGCGGGAGGGAATGAGCAGTTCTTC. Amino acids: CASSPLGLAGGNEQFF. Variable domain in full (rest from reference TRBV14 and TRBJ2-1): EAGVTQFPSHSVIEKGQTVTLRCDPISGHDNLYWYRRVMGKEIKFLLHFVKESKQDESGMPNNRFLAERTGGTYSTLKVQPAELEDSGVYFCASSPLGLAGGNEQFFGPGTRLTVL.

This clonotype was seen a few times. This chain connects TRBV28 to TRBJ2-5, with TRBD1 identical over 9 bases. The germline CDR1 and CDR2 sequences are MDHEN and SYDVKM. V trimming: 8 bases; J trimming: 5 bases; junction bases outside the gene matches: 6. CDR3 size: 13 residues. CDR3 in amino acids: CASLDRGRETQYF. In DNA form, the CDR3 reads TGTGCCAGCCTCGACAGGGGGAGGGAGACCCAGTACTTC.

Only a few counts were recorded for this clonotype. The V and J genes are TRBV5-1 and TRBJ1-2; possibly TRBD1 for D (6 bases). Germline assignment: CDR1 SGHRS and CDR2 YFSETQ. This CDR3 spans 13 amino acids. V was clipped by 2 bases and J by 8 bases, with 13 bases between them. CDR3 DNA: TGCGCCAGCAGCTTACGGGGGCTTGGAGGCTACACCTTC. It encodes CASSLRGLGGYTF.

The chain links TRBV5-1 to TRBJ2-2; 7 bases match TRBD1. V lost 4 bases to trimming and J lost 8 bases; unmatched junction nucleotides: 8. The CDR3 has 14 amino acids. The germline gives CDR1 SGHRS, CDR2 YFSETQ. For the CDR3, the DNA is TGCGCCAGCAGCATTCTTCCGGGACAGGGGGAGCTGTTTTTT. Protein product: CASSILPGQGELFF.

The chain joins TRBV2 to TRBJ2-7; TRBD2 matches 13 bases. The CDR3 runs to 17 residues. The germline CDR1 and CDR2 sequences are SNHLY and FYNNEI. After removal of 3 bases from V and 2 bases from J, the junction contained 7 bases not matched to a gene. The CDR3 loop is CASSEELAGGLTYEQYF. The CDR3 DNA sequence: TGTGCCAGCAGTGAGGAACTAGCGGGGGGGCTGACCTACGAGCAGTACTTC. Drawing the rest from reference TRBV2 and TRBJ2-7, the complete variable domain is EPEVTQTPSHQVTQMGQEVILRCVPISNHLYFYWYRQILGQKVEFLVSFYNNEISEKSEIFDDQFSVERPDGSNFTLKIRSTKLEDSAMYFCASSEELAGGLTYEQYFGPGTRLTVT.

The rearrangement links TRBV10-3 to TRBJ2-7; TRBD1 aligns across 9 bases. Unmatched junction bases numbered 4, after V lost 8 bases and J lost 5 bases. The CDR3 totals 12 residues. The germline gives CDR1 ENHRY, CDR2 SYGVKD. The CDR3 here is CAISGQGNEQYF. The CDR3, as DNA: TGTGCCATCTCAGGACAGGGGAACGAGCAGTACTTC.

The CDR3 loop reads CATSRVRDRGSEAFF. The CDR3 nucleotides read TGTGCCACCAGCAGAGTGCGAGACAGGGGGTCTGAAGCTTTCTTT. The chain combines TRBV15 with TRBJ1-1; TRBD1 matches at 9 bases. Germline V lookup: CDR1 LNHNV, CDR2 YYDKDF (reference sequence). Germline trimming cut 1 base from V and 6 bases from J; bases unmatched to any gene: 6. The CDR3 is 15 amino acids.

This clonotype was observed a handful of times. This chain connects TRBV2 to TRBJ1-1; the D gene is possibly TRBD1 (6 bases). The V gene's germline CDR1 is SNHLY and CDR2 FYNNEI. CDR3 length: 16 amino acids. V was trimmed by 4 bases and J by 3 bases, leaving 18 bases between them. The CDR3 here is CASSAGQGISYTEAFF. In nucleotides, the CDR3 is TGTGCCAGCAGTGCGGGCCAGGGGATCTCCTACACTGAAGCTTTCTTT. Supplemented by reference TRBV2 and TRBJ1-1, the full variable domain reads EPEVTQTPSHQVTQMGQEVILRCVPISNHLYFYWYRQILGQKVEFLVSFYNNEISEKSEIFDDQFSVERPDGSNFTLKIRSTKLEDSAMYFCASSAGQGISYTEAFFGQGTRLTVV.

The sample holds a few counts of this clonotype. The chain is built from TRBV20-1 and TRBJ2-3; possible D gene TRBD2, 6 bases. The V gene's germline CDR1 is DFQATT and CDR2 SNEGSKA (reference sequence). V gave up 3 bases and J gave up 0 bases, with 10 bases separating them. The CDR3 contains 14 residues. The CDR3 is CSASESGSTDTQYF. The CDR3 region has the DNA TGCAGTGCTAGTGAAAGCGGGAGCACAGATACGCAGTATTTT.

The chain's CDR3 is CASRRDGNEKLFF. DNA for the CDR3: TGTGCCAGCAGACGCGACGGGAATGAAAAACTGTTTTTT. The chain joins TRBV6-1 to TRBJ1-4; D is uncertain. The length of the CDR3 is 13 residues. V lost 6 bases, J lost 5 bases, and 10 bases lay in between. Per germline, CDR1 MNHNS and CDR2 SASEGT.